Given below is one TCR beta chain in context. The sample belongs to a study of shared clonotypes between healthy human individuals. Germline CDR1 is KGHSH and CDR2 is LQKENI. V was clipped by 5 bases and J by 3 bases, with 10 bases between them. The CDR3 loop spans 14 amino acids. The method was immunoSEQ multiplex PCR; TCRdb's version includes in-frame clones alone and lacks a portion of them. Seen here are roughly 2.5 million clones, more than 80% observed once, and the top ten hold about 0.13%. The sequence derives from a young man in good health. The chain combines TRBV18 with TRBJ2-2, with a tentative D call TRBD1 (6 bases). Sequenced input: naive CD4+ T cells sorted from blood. Subset reported: CD45RA+ positively selected. The CDR3 DNA follows: TGTGCCAGCTCATGGGCAGGGGACACCGGGGAGCTGTTTTTT. It yields the protein CASSWAGDTGELFF.